Listed below are T cell receptor beta chains from one sample, sequenced in a study of T cell repertoires in cytomegalovirus infection. Using its own MiXCR run on the reads, TCRdb lists one record per CDR3 protein. The table has some 400,000 distinct CDR3 sequences, under 40% seen once. Sequenced material: PBMCs. Receptors were obtained from a human donor in good health (CMV status not recorded). Some clones in this sample may be carry-over from other donors' samples. CDR3s include the opening cysteine and the closing phenylalanine or tryptophan. The D gene is left open where the match is weak. Where a row states a size, it is once, few, many or the class of an expanded clone; other rows omit it.

TRBV27	TRBJ2-7	.	.	TGTGCCAGCAGTCCGGTGATTGGCGAGCAGTACTTC	CASSPVIGEQYF
TRBV6-2/TRBV6-3	TRBJ2-2	.	.	TGTGCCAGCACCGAAAGGGCAGGGGCTAACACCGGGGAGCTGTTTTTT	CASTERAGANTGELFF
TRBV6-8	TRBJ1-1	.	.	TGTGCCAGCAGTGCCCAGGCCAGCATCACTGAAGCTTTCTTT	CASSAQASITEAFF
TRBV10-3	TRBJ2-7	once	.	TGTGCCATCAGTGAGTCTTCGGGTTCCTACGAGCAGTACTTC	CAISESSGSYEQYF
TRBV11-2	TRBJ1-6	.	.	TGTGCCAGCAGCCCCCGGACAGCTTATAATTCACCCCTCCCCTTT	CASSPRTAYNSPLPF
TRBV12-3/TRBV12-4	TRBJ2-2	few	.	TGTGCCAGCACCCGAACGGACAGAACGTGGACCGGGGAGCTGTTTTTT	CASTRTDRTWTGELFF
TRBV13	TRBJ2-1	.	TRBD2	TGTGCCAGCACCCTTCGGGGGGGCCCGAACAATGAGCAGTTCTTC	CASTLRGGPNNEQFF
TRBV7-2	TRBJ2-7	many	.	TGTGCCAGCAGCGTATGGACCAACTACGAGCAGTACTTC	CASSVWTNYEQYF
TRBV7-2	TRBJ1-5	many	.	TGTGCCAGCAGCTTAGCAGGGCCGCCCCAGCATTTT	CASSLAGPPQHF
TRBV6-2/TRBV6-3	TRBJ2-7	.	TRBD1	TGTGCCAGCACCGCACCGGGACAGGGTAACGAGCAGTACTTC	CASTAPGQGNEQYF
TRBV4-1	TRBJ2-7	many	.	TGCGCCAGCAGCCAAGCCCTGACGGACACCTACGAGCAGTACTTC	CASSQALTDTYEQYF
TRBV28	TRBJ1-4	.	.	TGTGCCAGCAGTTTAGCCAGGGTGTTAACTAATGAAAAACTGTTTTTT	CASSLARVLTNEKLFF
TRBV28	TRBJ2-7	few	TRBD1	TGTGCCAGCAGTCGGAGCCAGGGGGCGAACGAGCAGTACTTC	CASSRSQGANEQYF
TRBV19	TRBJ2-1	.	.	TGTGCCAGTAGTACCAACCCCGGAGCGTACAATGAGCAGTTCTTC	CASSTNPGAYNEQFF
TRBV28	TRBJ1-5	few	.	TGTGCCAGCAGTTCGAGCCGGGACGCGTATCAGCCCCAGCATTTT	CASSSSRDAYQPQHF
TRBV7-2	TRBJ2-5	many	.	TGTGCCAGCAGCTTCCACAGAATCCAAGAGACCCAGTACTTC	CASSFHRIQETQYF
TRBV7-2	TRBJ1-4	.	.	TGTTCCAGCAGCTTAGCCGGTGAAAAACTGTTTTTT	CSSSLAGEKLFF
TRBV6-8	TRBJ2-1	.	.	TGTGCCAGCAGTGTCCGCTGGGGGACCTACAATGAGCAGTTCTTC	CASSVRWGTYNEQFF
TRBV6-2/TRBV6-3	TRBJ2-7	.	TRBD1	TGTGCCAGCAGCAGGACCGGGACAGGAACCTACGAGCAGTACTTC	CASSRTGTGTYEQYF
TRBV6-2/TRBV6-3	TRBJ1-5	few	TRBD1	TGTGCCAGCAGTTACGACCGGGACAGTTATGTGAAGGCTCATCAGCCCCAGCATTTT	CASSYDRDSYVKAHQPQHF